Below are 30 T cell receptor beta chains sequenced from a single sample in a study of blood T cells in healthy people across ages. The authors ran a second PCR of roughly 6 to 12 cycles using a sample-barcoded 5' primer and a J-beta primer mix. Using its own MiXCR run on the 5' RACE reads, TCRdb lists one record per CDR3 protein. The profile shows over 1,500,000 distinct CDR3 sequences, 49% of them singletons. The sample was blood. These receptor sequences come from a middle-aged woman in good health.

V is TRBV4-3 and J is TRBJ2-6, with D hard to call. Germline lookup yields CDR1 LGHNA and CDR2 YSLEER. The V and J ends lost 0 bases and 4 bases respectively, with 10 bases between them. The CDR3 covers 16 residues. The CDR3 region has the DNA TGCGCCAGCAGCCAAGATTGGGTTGGCGGGGCCAACGTCCTGACTTTC. Its translation: CASSQDWVGGANVLTF.

The chain couples TRBV6-5 to TRBJ2-5; 7 bases are shared with TRBD1. CDR1 and CDR2 (germline): MNHEY, SVGAGI. Trimming cost V 2 bases and J 2 bases; bases outside gene matches: 2. This CDR3 comprises 14 residues. This CDR3 reads CASSYRDRQETQYF. The CDR3 DNA reads as TGTGCCAGCAGTTACCGGGACAGACAAGAGACCCAGTACTTC.

A few counts support this clonotype. This chain uses TRBV12-3 or TRBV12-4 with TRBJ1-2; 9 nucleotides match TRBD1. The V and J ends lost 7 bases and 3 bases, in that order; junction bases with no gene match: 6. This CDR3 is built from 14 residues. The CDR3 region is CASKGTGTHYGYTF. The CDR3 DNA follows: TGTGCCAGCAAGGGGACAGGGACTCACTATGGCTACACCTTC.

CDR3 sequence reads: CASSSMDRPDTQYF. CDR3 sequence (DNA): TGTGCCAGCAGCTCAATGGACAGGCCAGATACGCAGTATTTT. The J gene is TRBJ2-3, the V gene TRBV7-2; 7 positions match TRBD1. The ends lost 4 bases at V and 4 bases at J; junction bases unmatched: 5. Germline-derived CDR1 and CDR2 are SGHTA and FQGNSA. The CDR3 runs 14 residues.

This clonotype was detected only a few times. The CDR3 bases are TGTGCCAGCAGCTCTGTTGGGGGTACAGATACGCAGTATTTT. It encodes CASSSVGGTDTQYF. V is TRBV7-2 and J is TRBJ2-3; possibly TRBD1 or TRBD2 for D (5 bases each). This CDR3 region has 14 residues. From germline, CDR1 is SGHTA and CDR2 FQGNSA. V was clipped by 4 bases and J by 3 bases, with 11 bases between them.

J is TRBJ2-7 and V is TRBV4-2; D could derive from TRBD1 or TRBD2 (5 bases each). This CDR3 contains 17 residues. Germline lookup yields CDR1 LGHNA and CDR2 YNFKEQ. The ends were cut back, 1 base at V and 0 bases at J, with 16 bases in the middle. CDR3 amino acids: CASSQGLYPGSSYEQYF. The CDR3 DNA sequence: TGTGCCAGCAGCCAAGGTCTTTATCCAGGGAGCTCCTACGAGCAGTACTTC.

This clonotype was seen only a few times. This chain connects TRBV28 to TRBJ2-3; no definite D call. CDR3 size: 14 residues. The germline gives CDR1 MDHEN, CDR2 SYDVKM. The ends were cut back, 6 bases at V and 2 bases at J, with 12 bases in the middle. CDR3 nucleotide sequence: TGTGCCAGCAGCTACCAGGAGTACACAGATACGCAGTATTTT. This encodes CASSYQEYTDTQYF.

The rearrangement joins TRBV10-3 to TRBJ2-4, with 9 bases fitting TRBD1. V was clipped by 11 bases and J by 6 bases; unmatched bases: 11. The CDR3 runs to 14 residues. Per the germline V gene, CDR1 is ENHRY and CDR2 is SYGVKD. The CDR3 is CASRGDRAGNIQYF. The DNA for the CDR3 is TGTGCCTCACGAGGGGACAGGGCGGGAAACATTCAGTACTTC.

This clonotype was found a few times. The V gene is TRBV6-5, the J gene TRBJ2-5; D is perhaps TRBD2 (7 bases). Trimming cost V 4 bases and J 5 bases, with 20 bases left between them. Germline V gene sequence: CDR1 MNHEY, CDR2 SVGAGI. The CDR3 covers 16 residues. The CDR3 coding sequence is TGTGCCAGCAGTTTAGTCGGGGGGCCAGGTGATGAGACCCAGTACTTC. It translates to CASSLVGGPGDETQYF.

V is TRBV13 and J is TRBJ2-3; TRBD1 is a possible D gene (7 bases). The CDR3 is 18 amino acids. Germline assignment: CDR1 PRHDT and CDR2 FYEKMQ (reference sequence). V lost 0 bases, J lost 3 bases, and 19 bases lay in between. CDR3: CASSLGDGDRAGTDTQYF. The CDR3 DNA follows: TGTGCCAGCAGCTTAGGGGACGGCGACAGGGCGGGGACAGATACGCAGTATTTT.

This rearrangement joins TRBV20-1 to TRBJ2-7; D might be TRBD2 (6 bases). V was cut by 6 bases and J by 2 bases, with 20 bases left in between. Germline CDR1 and CDR2: DFQATT and SNEGSKA (reference sequence). CDR3 size: 15 residues. In nucleotides, the CDR3 is TGCAGTGCGCCCTTCGTTTTGCGGGGTCCCTACGAGCAGTACTTC. Protein sequence: CSAPFVLRGPYEQYF.

V is TRBV3-1 and J is TRBJ2-7; 7 positions agree with TRBD1. The end of the DNA is better explained by TRBJ2-5, so the J call may be wrong. The CDR3 is made up of 15 amino acids. Germline loops: CDR1 LGHDT, CDR2 YNNKEL (reference sequence). This chain's CDR3 is CASSPLRQGRETQYF. The CDR3 nucleotides are TGTGCCAGCAGCCCTCTACGACAGGGAAGGGAGACCCAGTACTTC.

This clonotype appeared a few times. This sequence joins TRBV20-1 and TRBJ2-3; weak D call: TRBD2 (6 bases). Per germline, CDR1 DFQATT and CDR2 SNEGSKA (reference sequence). The CDR3 spans 16 residues. Trimming pared 2 bases from V and 4 bases from J, leaving 19 bases between. CDR3 in amino acids: CSARRGRSALPDTQYF. The CDR3 coding sequence is TGCAGTGCTAGACGTGGGAGGTCGGCGCTTCCAGATACGCAGTATTTT.

The chain carries TRBV4-3 and TRBJ2-2; D remains unclear. Trimming took 1 base from V and 4 from J, leaving 4 bases between them. The CDR3 spans 13 residues. Looked up from germline, CDR1 is LGHNA and CDR2 is YSLEER. The CDR3 loop reads CASSQVPTGELFF. The CDR3 region has the DNA TGCGCCAGCAGCCAAGTTCCCACCGGGGAGCTGTTTTTT.

There are a few counts of this clonotype. The gene calls are TRBV29-1 and TRBJ2-5; D is uncertain. Between the trimmed V and J ends, which lost 6 bases and 6 bases, there was a span of 14 bases. The CDR3 runs 12 residues. CDR1 and CDR2 from the germline V gene are SQVTM and ANQGSEA. Here the CDR3 reads CSVKDRPQTQYF. CDR3 in DNA: TGCAGCGTCAAAGACCGTCCACAGACCCAGTACTTC. The full variable domain, with the rest looked up from reference TRBV29-1 and TRBJ2-5, is SAVISQKPSRDICQRGTSLTIQCQVDSQVTMMFWYRQQPGQSLTLIATANQGSEATYESGFVIDKFPISRPNLTFSTLTVSNMSPEDSSIYLCSVKDRPQTQYFGPGTRLLVL.

The rearrangement joins TRBV7-3 to TRBJ2-3, with D perhaps matching TRBD2 (6 bases). The germline V gene encodes CDR1 SGHTA and CDR2 FQGTGA. CDR3 length: 14 amino acids. Deletions cut 3 bases from V and 3 bases from J, with 10 bases between. CDR3 in amino acids: CASSFRAGTDTQYF. The DNA for the CDR3 is TGTGCCAGCAGCTTCAGAGCGGGTACAGATACGCAGTATTTT.

This clonotype was observed a handful of times. The chain employs TRBV4-1 and TRBJ2-1; TRBD1 matches 8 bases. The CDR3 runs 13 residues. CDR1 and CDR2 from the germline V gene are MGHRA and YSYEKL. After removal of 0 bases from V and 10 bases from J, the junction contained 2 bases not matched to a gene. The DNA for the CDR3 is TGCGCCAGCAGCCAAGAGACAGGGGAGGAGCAGTTCTTC. Its protein product is CASSQETGEEQFF.

This chain connects TRBV20-1 to TRBJ2-6; 7 nucleotides match TRBD1. The CDR3 totals 14 residues. The germline gives CDR1 DFQATT, CDR2 SNEGSKA (reference sequence). With 6 bases clipped from V and 4 bases from J, the junction kept 6 bases outside the gene matches. In DNA, the CDR3 is TGCAGTGCAAGACAGGACAGGGGGGCCAACGTCCTGACTTTC. Protein product: CSARQDRGANVLTF.

The V call is TRBV25-1, the J call TRBJ2-1, with no clear D. The V end lost 3 bases, the J end lost 3 bases, and 12 bases lay between the germline ends. The CDR3 runs to 15 residues. Germline V gene lookup returns CDR1 MGHDK and CDR2 SYGVNS. For the CDR3, the DNA is TGTGCCAGCAGTGATAGGGCCCCCGACTACAATGAGCAGTTCTTC. Amino acids: CASSDRAPDYNEQFF. Together with reference TRBV25-1 and TRBJ2-1, the CDR3 gives the full variable domain: EADIYQTPRYLVIGTGKKITLECSQTMGHDKMYWYQQDPGMELHLIHYSYGVNSTEKGDLSSESTVSRIRTEHFPLTLESARPSHTSQYLCASSDRAPDYNEQFFGPGTRLTVL.

There are a few counts of this clonotype. The chain couples TRBV28 to TRBJ2-4, with D perhaps TRBD2 (6 bases). The DNA end lines up better with TRBJ2-7; the J call may be wrong. The germline CDR1 and CDR2 sequences are MDHEN and SYDVKM. The CDR3 sequence is 12 residues long. DNA for the CDR3: TGTGCCAGCAGTGAGGGACTCCCCGAGCAGTACTTC. Translation gives CASSEGLPEQYF.

This clonotype was counted many times. This rearrangement joins TRBV9 to TRBJ2-3; TRBD2 matches at 7 bases. CDR3 length: 18 amino acids. Germline V gives CDR1 SGDLS, CDR2 YYNGEE. J was trimmed by 5 bases and V by 0 bases; bases with no gene match: 15. As DNA, the CDR3 is TGTGCCAGCAGCGTAGTGGAGGTGGAGCGGGGAGTTGGAGATACGCAGTATTTT. Translation: CASSVVEVERGVGDTQYF.

The chain joins TRBV6-6 to TRBJ2-3; TRBD1 matches 7 bases. The CDR3 is made up of 14 amino acids. V was pared by 2 bases and J by 5 bases, with 4 bases of the junction left unmatched. Germline CDR1 and CDR2: MNHNY and SVGAGI (reference sequence). CDR3 bases: TGTGCCAGCAGTTACGGACAGGTCAGAGATACGCAGTATTTT. It translates to CASSYGQVRDTQYF.

The chain recombines TRBV5-1 with TRBJ2-4; 8 bases are shared with TRBD1. The J call may be incorrect, as the DNA end agrees better with TRBJ2-7. The CDR3 sequence is 16 residues long. CDR1 SGHRS and CDR2 YFSETQ come from the germline V gene. The CDR3 nucleotides are TGCGCCAGCAGCTCGGGGACAGGTGTTTTACTCTACGAGCAGTACTTC. Its protein is CASSSGTGVLLYEQYF.

The gene calls are TRBV4-2 and TRBJ2-1; TRBD2 aligns across 11 bases. After removal of 1 base from V and 0 bases from J, the junction contained 11 bases not matched to a gene. CDR1 and CDR2 (germline): LGHNA, YNFKEQ. The CDR3 extends over 20 amino acids. CDR3 sequence (DNA): TGTGCCAGCAGCCAAGGGGAGGGTAAGGGGACTAGCGGCTCCTACAATGAGCAGTTCTTC. Its protein product is CASSQGEGKGTSGSYNEQFF.

This chain links TRBV28 with TRBJ2-7, with 8 bases fitting TRBD1. The CDR3 totals 14 residues. After removal of 5 bases from V and 6 bases from J, the junction contained 9 bases not matched to a gene. The V gene's germline CDR1 is MDHEN and CDR2 SYDVKM. CDR3 in amino acids: CASSKDRDRGEQYF. CDR3 DNA sequence: TGTGCCAGCAGTAAGGACAGGGACCGGGGCGAGCAGTACTTC. Variable domain in full (rest from reference TRBV28 and TRBJ2-7): DVKVTQSSRYLVKRTGEKVFLECVQDMDHENMFWYRQDPGLGLRLIYFSYDVKMKEKGDIPEGYSVSREKKERFSLILESASTNQTSMYLCASSKDRDRGEQYFGPGTRLTVT.

This chain joins TRBV4-2 and TRBJ2-3; TRBD1 agrees at 9 bases. The trim removed 3 bases at V and 7 bases at J, leaving 8 bases unmatched. Germline V lookup: CDR1 LGHNA, CDR2 YNFKEQ. This CDR3 has 15 residues. The CDR3 nucleotides are TGTGCCAGCAGCCACCGGGACAGGGAACAAAATACGCAGTATTTT. This encodes CASSHRDREQNTQYF.

This clonotype showed up just a few times. V gene TRBV20-1 combines with J gene TRBJ2-3; D call uncertain. The V end was cut by 4 bases, the J end by 0 bases, with 8 bases between. Per germline, CDR1 DFQATT and CDR2 SNEGSKA (reference sequence). This CDR3 has 13 amino acids. The CDR3 DNA reads as TGCAGTGCTATCACTCTTAGCACAGATACGCAGTATTTT. Amino acids: CSAITLSTDTQYF.

The chain couples TRBV6-2 or TRBV6-3 to TRBJ1-2, with D perhaps matching TRBD1 (6 bases). V gave up 7 bases and J gave up 0 bases, with 18 bases separating them. CDR3 length: 16 residues. Germline CDR1 and CDR2: MNHEY and SVGEGT. CDR3 amino acids: CASISAGTQSNYGYTF. CDR3 DNA: TGTGCCAGCATAAGCGCCGGGACACAATCTAACTATGGCTACACCTTC.

This clonotype was detected a few times. This chain joins TRBV10-3 and TRBJ2-3; 12 bases align to TRBD2. CDR1 is ENHRY and CDR2 is SYGVKD in the germline V gene. The CDR3 runs 16 residues. Trimming took 6 bases from V and 3 from J; bases not matched to a gene: 7. The DNA of the CDR3 is TGTGCCATCAGCCTATTCACTAGCGGGGGGACAGATACGCAGTATTTT. Translating gives CAISLFTSGGTDTQYF.

The V and J genes are TRBV28 and TRBJ1-2; TRBD1 is a possible D gene (6 bases). V was clipped by 8 bases and J by 5 bases, with 12 bases between them. Germline V gives CDR1 MDHEN, CDR2 SYDVKM. The CDR3 loop spans 12 amino acids. The CDR3 loop is CASGRTAYGYTF. The CDR3 DNA is TGTGCCAGCGGAAGGACAGCATATGGCTACACCTTC.